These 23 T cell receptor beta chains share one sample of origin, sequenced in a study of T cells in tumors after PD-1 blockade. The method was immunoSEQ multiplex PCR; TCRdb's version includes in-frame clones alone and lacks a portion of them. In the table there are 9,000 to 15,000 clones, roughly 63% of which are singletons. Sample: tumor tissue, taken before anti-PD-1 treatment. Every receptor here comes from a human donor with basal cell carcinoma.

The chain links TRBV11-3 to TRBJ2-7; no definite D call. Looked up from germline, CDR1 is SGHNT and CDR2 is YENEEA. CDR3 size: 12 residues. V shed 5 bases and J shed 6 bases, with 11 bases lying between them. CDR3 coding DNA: TGTGCCAGCAGCCCCCGTAACCGCGAGCAGTACTTC. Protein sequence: CASSPRNREQYF.

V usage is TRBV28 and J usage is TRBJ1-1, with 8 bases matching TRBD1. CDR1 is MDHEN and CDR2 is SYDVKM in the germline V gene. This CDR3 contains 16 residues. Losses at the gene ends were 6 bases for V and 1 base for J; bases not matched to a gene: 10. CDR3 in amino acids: CASRLSGGRANTEAFF. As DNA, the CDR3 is TGTGCCAGCAGGCTCTCAGGGGGCAGGGCGAACACTGAAGCTTTCTTT.

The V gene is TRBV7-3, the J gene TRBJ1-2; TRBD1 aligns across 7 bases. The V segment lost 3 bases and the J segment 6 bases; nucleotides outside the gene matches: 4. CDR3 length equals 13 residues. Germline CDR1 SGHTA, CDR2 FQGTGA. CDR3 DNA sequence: TGTGCCAGCAGCTTTAGAGGGGGCAATGGCTACACCTTC. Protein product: CASSFRGGNGYTF.

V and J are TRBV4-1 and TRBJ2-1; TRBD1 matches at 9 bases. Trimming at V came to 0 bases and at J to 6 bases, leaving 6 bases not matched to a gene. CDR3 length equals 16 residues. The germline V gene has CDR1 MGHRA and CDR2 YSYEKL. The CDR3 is CASSQDVGTGSNEQFF. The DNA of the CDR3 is TGCGCCAGCAGCCAAGATGTAGGGACAGGGAGCAATGAGCAGTTCTTC.

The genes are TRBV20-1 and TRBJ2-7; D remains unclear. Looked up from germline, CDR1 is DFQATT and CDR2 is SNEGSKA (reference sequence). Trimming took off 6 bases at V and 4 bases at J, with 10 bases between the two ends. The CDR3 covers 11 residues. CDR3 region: CSAYRPYEQYF. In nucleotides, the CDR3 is TGCAGTGCGTACCGCCCTTACGAGCAGTACTTC.

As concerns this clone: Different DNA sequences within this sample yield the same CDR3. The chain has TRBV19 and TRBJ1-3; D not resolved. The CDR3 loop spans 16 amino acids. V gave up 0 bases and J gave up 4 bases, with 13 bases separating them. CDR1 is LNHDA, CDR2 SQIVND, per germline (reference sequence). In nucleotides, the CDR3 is TGTGCCAGTAGTATAGACCTCCCGGGGAACGGAAACACCATATATTTT. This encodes CASSIDLPGNGNTIYF.

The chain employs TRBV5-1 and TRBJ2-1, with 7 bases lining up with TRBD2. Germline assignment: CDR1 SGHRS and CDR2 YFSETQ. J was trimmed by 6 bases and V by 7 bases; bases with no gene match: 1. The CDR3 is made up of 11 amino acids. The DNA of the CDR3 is TGCGCCAGCGGGGGGGTCAATGAGCAGTTCTTC. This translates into CASGGVNEQFF.

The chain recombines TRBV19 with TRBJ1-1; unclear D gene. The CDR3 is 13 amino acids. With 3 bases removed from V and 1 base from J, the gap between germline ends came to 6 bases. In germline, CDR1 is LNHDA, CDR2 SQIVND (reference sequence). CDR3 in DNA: TGTGCCAGTAGTATGAGACCGAACACTGAAGCTTTCTTT. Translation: CASSMRPNTEAFF.

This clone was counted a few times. CDR3 in DNA: TGTGCCAGCAGCCGAACAGGGGGCTATGGCTACACCTTC. Protein sequence: CASSRTGGYGYTF. The chain combines TRBV3-1 (or the pseudogene TRBV3-2) with TRBJ1-2; 8 bases align to TRBD1. The CDR3 totals 13 residues. Germline trimming cut 4 bases from V and 4 bases from J; bases unmatched to any gene: 2. The V gene's germline CDR1 is LGHDT and CDR2 YNNKEL (reference sequence).

The CDR3 nucleotides are TGTGCCAGCAGTCACCTCCGGGACACCAAAGAAGAGCAGTACTTC. It encodes CASSHLRDTKEEQYF. The chain links TRBV6-2 or TRBV6-3 to TRBJ2-7, with a possible D match to TRBD1 (6 bases). This CDR3 is built from 15 residues. V was shortened by 5 bases and J by 7 bases, with 21 bases between the two germline ends. The germline V gene encodes CDR1 MNHEY and CDR2 SVGEGT.

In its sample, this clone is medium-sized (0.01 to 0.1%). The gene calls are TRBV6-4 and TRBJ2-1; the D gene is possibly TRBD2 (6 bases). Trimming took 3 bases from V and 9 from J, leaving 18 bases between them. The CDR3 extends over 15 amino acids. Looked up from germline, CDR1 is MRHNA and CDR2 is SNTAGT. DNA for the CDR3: TGTGCCAGCAGTGAAGGTCTTGTCGGGAGCGCTGAGCAGTTCTTC. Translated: CASSEGLVGSAEQFF.

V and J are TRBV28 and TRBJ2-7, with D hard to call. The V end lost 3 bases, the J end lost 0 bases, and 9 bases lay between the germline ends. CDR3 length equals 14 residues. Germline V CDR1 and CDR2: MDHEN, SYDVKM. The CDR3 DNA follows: TGTGCCAGCAGTTTTTCAGTGAACTCCTACGAGCAGTACTTC. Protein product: CASSFSVNSYEQYF. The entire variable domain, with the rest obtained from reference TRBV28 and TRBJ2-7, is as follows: DVKVTQSSRYLVKRTGEKVFLECVQDMDHENMFWYRQDPGLGLRLIYFSYDVKMKEKGDIPEGYSVSREKKERFSLILESASTNQTSMYLCASSFSVNSYEQYFGPGTRLTVT.

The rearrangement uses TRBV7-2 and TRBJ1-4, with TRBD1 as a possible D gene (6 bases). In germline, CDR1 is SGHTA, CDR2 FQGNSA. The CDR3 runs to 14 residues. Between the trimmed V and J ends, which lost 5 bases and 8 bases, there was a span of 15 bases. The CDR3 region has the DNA TGTGCCAGCAGCCCAGGGGCCGGGAACGAAAAACTGTTTTTT. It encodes CASSPGAGNEKLFF.

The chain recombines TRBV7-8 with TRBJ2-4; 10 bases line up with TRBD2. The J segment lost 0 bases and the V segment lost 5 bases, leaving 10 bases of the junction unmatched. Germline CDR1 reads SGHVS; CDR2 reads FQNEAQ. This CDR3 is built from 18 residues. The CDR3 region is CASSPQGAGGRAKNIQYF. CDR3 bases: TGTGCCAGCAGCCCCCAGGGAGCGGGAGGGCGAGCCAAAAACATTCAGTACTTC.

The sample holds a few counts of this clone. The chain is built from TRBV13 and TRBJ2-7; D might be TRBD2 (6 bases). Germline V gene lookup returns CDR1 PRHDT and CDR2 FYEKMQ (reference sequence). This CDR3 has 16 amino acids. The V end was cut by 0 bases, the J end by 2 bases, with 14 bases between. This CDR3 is CASSLGGGRRAYEQYF. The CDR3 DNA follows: TGTGCCAGCAGCTTAGGAGGCGGGCGGAGGGCCTACGAGCAGTACTTC. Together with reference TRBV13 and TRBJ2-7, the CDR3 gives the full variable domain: AAGVIQSPRHLIKEKRETATLKCYPIPRHDTVYWYQQGPGQDPQFLISFYEKMQSDKGSIPDRFSAQQFSDYHSELNMSSLELGDSALYFCASSLGGGRRAYEQYFGPGTRLTVT.

CDR3 amino acids: CASSLDFGSLGAEAFF. In nucleotides, the CDR3 is TGTGCCAGCAGCCTGGACTTCGGTAGTTTAGGGGCTGAAGCTTTCTTT. This rearrangement joins TRBV7-2 to TRBJ1-1; TRBD1 might be the D (5 bases). With 5 bases removed from V and 6 bases from J, the gap between germline ends came to 22 bases. The CDR3 has 16 amino acids. Looked up from germline, CDR1 is SGHTA and CDR2 is FQGNSA. Full variable domain (missing parts from reference TRBV7-2 and TRBJ1-1): GAGVSQSPSNKVTEKGKDVELRCDPISGHTALYWYRQSLGQGLEFLIYFQGNSAPDKSGLPSDRFSAERTGGSVSTLTIQRTQQEDSAVYLCASSLDFGSLGAEAFFGQGTRLTVV.

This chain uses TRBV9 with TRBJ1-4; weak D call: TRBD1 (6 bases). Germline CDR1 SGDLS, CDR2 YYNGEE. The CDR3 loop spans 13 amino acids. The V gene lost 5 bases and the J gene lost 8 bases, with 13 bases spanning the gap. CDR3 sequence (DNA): TGTGCCAGCAGTACGGGGGGCTCGGAAAAACTGTTTTTT. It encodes CASSTGGSEKLFF.

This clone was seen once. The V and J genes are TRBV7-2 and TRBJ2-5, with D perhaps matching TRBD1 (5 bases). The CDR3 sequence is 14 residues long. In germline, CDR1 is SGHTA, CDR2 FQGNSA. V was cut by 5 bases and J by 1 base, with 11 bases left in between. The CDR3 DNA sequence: TGTGCCAGCAGCCAACCAGGGCCCCAAGAGACCCAGTACTTC. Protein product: CASSQPGPQETQYF.

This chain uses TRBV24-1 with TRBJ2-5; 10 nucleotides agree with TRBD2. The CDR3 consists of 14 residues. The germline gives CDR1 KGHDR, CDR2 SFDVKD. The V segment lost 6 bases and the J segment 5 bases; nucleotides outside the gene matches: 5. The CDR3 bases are TGTGCCACCAGTCCAACTAGCGGGGCGGAGACCCAGTACTTC. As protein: CATSPTSGAETQYF.

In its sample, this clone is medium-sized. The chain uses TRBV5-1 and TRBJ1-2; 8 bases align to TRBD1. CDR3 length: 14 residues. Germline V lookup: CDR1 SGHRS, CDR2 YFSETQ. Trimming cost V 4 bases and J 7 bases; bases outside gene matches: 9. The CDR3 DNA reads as TGCGCCAGCAGCCCGGGACAGGCCGGCGGTGGCTACACCTTC. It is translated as CASSPGQAGGGYTF.

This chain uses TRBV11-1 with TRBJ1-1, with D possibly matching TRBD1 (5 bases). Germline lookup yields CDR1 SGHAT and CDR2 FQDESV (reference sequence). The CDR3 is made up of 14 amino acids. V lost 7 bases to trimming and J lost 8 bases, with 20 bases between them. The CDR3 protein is CASKPGRTLLEAFF. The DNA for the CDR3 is TGTGCCAGCAAACCGGGACGGACCCTTTTGGAAGCTTTCTTT.

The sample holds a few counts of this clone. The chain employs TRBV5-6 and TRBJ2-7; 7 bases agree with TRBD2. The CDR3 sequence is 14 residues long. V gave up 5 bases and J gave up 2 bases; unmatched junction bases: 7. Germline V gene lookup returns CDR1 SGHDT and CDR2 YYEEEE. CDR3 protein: CASSTRLATYEQYF. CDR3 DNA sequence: TGTGCCAGCAGTACTAGACTAGCCACCTACGAGCAGTACTTC.

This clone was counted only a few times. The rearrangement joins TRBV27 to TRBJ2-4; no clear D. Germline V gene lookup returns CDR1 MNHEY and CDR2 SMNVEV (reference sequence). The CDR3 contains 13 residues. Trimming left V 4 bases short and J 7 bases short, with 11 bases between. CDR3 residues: CASSYGPANIQYF. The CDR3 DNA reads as TGTGCCAGCAGTTACGGCCCGGCGAACATTCAGTACTTC.